The clone carrying this T cell receptor beta chain was detected once. Its antigen is as yet unknown. The data belong to a study of CD4 T cells in relation to SARS-CoV-2 and coronaviruses. General study results and limits: Compared with monoreactive clones, crossreactive clones showed significantly weaker SARS-CoV-2 expansion. Samples before the pandemic and after infection were not matched within any donor.

Produced via immunoSEQ multiplex PCR; TCRdb's table is partial and in-frame only. This sample has tens of thousands of clones, with roughly 88% found just once. Unmatched junction bases numbered 16, after V lost 1 base and J lost 4 bases. The CDR3 has 20 amino acids. Germline assignment: CDR1 SGHNT and CDR2 YYREEE (reference sequence). CD4 enrichment then naive enrichment separated naive from memory CD4+ cells. The chain uses TRBV5-4 and TRBJ2-2, with TRBD2 matching over 10 bases. Sequenced input: memory CD4+ T cells from PBMCs. The receptor comes from an adult with COVID-19. CDR3 region: CASSLLGTAWTSGGTGELFF. The DNA of the CDR3 is TGTGCCAGCAGCTTGTTGGGGACGGCTTGGACTAGCGGAGGCACCGGGGAGCTGTTTTTT.